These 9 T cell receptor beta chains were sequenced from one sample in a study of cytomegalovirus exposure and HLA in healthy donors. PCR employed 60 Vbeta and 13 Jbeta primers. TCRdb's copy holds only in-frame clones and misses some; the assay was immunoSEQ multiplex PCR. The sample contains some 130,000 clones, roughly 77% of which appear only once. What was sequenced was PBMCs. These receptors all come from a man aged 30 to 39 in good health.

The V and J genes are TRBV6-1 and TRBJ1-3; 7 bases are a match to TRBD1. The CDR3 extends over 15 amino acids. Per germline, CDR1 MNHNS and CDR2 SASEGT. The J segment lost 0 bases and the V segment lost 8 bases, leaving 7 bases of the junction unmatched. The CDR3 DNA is TGTGCCAGCCTAAGGGACAGCGTCTCTGGAAACACCATATATTTT. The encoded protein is CASLRDSVSGNTIYF.

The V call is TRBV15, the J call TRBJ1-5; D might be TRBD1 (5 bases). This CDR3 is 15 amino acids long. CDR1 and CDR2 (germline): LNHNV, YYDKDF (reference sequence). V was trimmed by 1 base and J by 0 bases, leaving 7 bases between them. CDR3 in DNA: TGTGCCACCAGCAGAGGGGACTATAGCAATCAGCCCCAGCATTTT. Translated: CATSRGDYSNQPQHF.

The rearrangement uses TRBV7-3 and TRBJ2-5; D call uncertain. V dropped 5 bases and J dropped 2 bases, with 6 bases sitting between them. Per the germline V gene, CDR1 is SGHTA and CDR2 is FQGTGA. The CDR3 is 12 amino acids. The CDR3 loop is CASSLYQETQYF. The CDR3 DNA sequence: TGTGCCAGCAGCCTGTATCAAGAGACCCAGTACTTC.

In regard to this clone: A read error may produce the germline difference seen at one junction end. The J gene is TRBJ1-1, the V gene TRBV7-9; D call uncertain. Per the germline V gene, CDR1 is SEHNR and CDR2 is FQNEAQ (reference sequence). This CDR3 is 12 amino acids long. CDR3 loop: CSSSLRDSGAFF. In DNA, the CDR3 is TGTTCCAGCAGCTTACGCGACTCCGGGGCTTTCTTT. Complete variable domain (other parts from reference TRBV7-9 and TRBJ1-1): DTGVSQNPRHKITKRGQNVTFRCDPISEHNRLYWYRQTLGQGPEFLTYFQNEAQLEKSRLLSDRFSAERPKGSFSTLEIQRTEQGDSAMYLCSSSLRDSGAFFGQGTRLTVV.

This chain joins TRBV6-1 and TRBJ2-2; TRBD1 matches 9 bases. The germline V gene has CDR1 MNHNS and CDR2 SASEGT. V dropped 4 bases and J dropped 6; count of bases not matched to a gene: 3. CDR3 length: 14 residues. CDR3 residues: CASSGDREPGELFF. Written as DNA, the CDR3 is TGTGCCAGCAGTGGGGACAGGGAGCCCGGGGAGCTGTTTTTT.

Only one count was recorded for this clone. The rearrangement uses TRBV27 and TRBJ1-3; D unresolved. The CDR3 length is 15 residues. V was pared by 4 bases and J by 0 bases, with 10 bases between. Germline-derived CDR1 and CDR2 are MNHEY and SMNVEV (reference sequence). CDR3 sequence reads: CASSSSRSSGNTIYF. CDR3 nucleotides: TGTGCCAGCAGTTCCTCACGCAGCTCTGGAAACACCATATATTTT.

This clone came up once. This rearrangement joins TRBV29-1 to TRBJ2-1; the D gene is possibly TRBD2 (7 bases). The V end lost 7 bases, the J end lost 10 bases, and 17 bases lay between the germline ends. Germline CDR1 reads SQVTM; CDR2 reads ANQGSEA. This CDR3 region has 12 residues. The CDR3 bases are TGCAGCGGGAATGGGGGGGCGGGCGAGCAGTTCTTC. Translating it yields CSGNGGAGEQFF.

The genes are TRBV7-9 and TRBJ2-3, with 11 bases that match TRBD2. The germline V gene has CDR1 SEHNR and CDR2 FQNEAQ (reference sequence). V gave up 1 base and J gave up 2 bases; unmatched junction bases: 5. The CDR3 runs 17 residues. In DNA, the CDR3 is TGTGCCAGCAGCTTAGTAGCGGGAGGGACGGTCACAGATACGCAGTATTTT. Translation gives CASSLVAGGTVTDTQYF.

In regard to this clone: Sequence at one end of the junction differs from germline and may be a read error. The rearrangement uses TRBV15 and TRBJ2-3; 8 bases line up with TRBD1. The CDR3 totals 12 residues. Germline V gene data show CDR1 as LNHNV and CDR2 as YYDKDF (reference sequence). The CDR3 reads CATSRPRTGPNF. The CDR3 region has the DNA TGTGCCACCAGCAGACCCCGGACAGGGCCGAATTTT.